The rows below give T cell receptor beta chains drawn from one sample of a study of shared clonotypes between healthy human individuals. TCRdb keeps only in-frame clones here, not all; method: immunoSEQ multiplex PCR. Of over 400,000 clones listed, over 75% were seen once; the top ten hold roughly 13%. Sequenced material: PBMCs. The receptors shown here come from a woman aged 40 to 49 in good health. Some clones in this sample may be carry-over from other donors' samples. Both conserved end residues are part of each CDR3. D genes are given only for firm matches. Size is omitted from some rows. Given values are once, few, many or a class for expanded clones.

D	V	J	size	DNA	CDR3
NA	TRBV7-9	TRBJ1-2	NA	TGTGCCAGCAGCTTAGTTTTCAGTGGCTACACCTTC	CASSLVFSGYTF
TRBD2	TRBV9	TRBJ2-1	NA	TGTGCCAGCAGCGTAGACCAACGGGGGGACTCCTACAATGAGCAGTTCTTC	CASSVDQRGDSYNEQFF
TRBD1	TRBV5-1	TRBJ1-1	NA	TGTGCCAGCAGCGCCACAGGGGGAGTGAACACTGAAGCTTTCTTT	CASSATGGVNTEAFF
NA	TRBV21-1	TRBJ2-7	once	TGTGCCAGCAGCACCGCTGGAGGCGAGCAGTACTTC	CASSTAGGEQYF
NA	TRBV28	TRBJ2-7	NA	TGTGCCAGCAGTTCAGTCGTTTACGAGCAGTACTTC	CASSSVVYEQYF
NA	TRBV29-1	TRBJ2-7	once	TGCAGCGCCTCGGACCGCTACGAGCAGTACTTC	CSASDRYEQYF
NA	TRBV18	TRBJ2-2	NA	TGTGCCAGCTCACCATGGTCTAGCGCGAACACCGGGGAGCTGTTTTTT	CASSPWSSANTGELFF
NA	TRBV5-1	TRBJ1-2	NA	TGCGCCAGCAGCCCCATCGGGGCGGGGGGAGGCTACACCTTC	CASSPIGAGGGYTF
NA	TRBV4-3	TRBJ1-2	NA	TGCGCCAGCAGCCAAGTATCGGGCACCTATGGCTACACCTTC	CASSQVSGTYGYTF
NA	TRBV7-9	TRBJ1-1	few	TGTGCCAGCAGCTTAGCCGAGCGTCGGGTTTTCTTT	CASSLAERRVFF
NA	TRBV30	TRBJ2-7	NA	TGTGCCTGGAGAGACCAAGGGACCTACGAGCAGTACTTC	CAWRDQGTYEQYF
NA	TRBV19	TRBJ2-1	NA	TGTGCCAGTAGTACCTGGACCTACAATGAGCAGTTCTTC	CASSTWTYNEQFF
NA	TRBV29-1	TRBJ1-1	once	TGCAGCGTTGAAAAGGGAGGCCGGGGAACTTTCTTT	CSVEKGGRGTFF
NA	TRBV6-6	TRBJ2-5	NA	TGTGCCAGCAGTTACTCAGAAGAGACCCAGTACTTC	CASSYSEETQYF
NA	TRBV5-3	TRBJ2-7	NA	TGTGCCAGAAGCTTGGTAGGGTTCGAGCAGTACTTC	CARSLVGFEQYF
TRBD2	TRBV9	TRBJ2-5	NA	TGTGCCAGCAGCGTAGGAGGCGGGAGGGCCGGGGAGACCCAGTACTTC	CASSVGGGRAGETQYF
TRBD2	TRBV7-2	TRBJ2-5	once	TGTGCCAGCAGCTTAGTTGCTCCGGGAGCGGGGGAGACCCAGTACTTC	CASSLVAPGAGETQYF
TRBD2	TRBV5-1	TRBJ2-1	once	TGCGCCAGCAGCCAAACTAGCGGGAGGCTCAATGAGCAGTTCTTC	CASSQTSGRLNEQFF
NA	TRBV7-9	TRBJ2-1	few	TGTGCCAGCAGTATCCCCCCGCAGCGCCCCAGCTCCTACAATGAGCAGTTCTTC	CASSIPPQRPSSYNEQFF
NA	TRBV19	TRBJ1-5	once	TGTGCCAGTAGTATAGATTGGAGGAATCAGCCCCAGCATTTT	CASSIDWRNQPQHF
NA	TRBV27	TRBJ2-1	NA	TGTGCCAGCAGTTTAAGTGACGCTTACAATGAGCAGTTCTTC	CASSLSDAYNEQFF
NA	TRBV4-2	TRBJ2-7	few	TGTGCCAGCAGCCGGGATAGCGGAAATACTTACGAGCAGTACTTC	CASSRDSGNTYEQYF
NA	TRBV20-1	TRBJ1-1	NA	TGCAGTGCAAAGACGGGCACTGAAGCTTTCTTT	CSAKTGTEAFF
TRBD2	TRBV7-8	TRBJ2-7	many	TGTGCCAGCAGCTTAGTGATCCTAGCGGGTACCCCCTACGAGCAGTACTTC	CASSLVILAGTPYEQYF
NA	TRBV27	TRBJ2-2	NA	TGTGCCAGCAGTTTACTGTCAGGGCGTAGCACCGGGGAGCTGTTTTTT	CASSLLSGRSTGELFF
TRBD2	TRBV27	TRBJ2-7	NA	TGTGCCTCACGGACTAGCGGGAGTTTGCAGTACTTC	CASRTSGSLQYF
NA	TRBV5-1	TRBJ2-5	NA	TGCGCCAGCAGCTTGCTCGAGACCCAGTACTTC	CASSLLETQYF
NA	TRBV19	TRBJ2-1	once	TGTGCCAGTAGAGCGGGCTCCTACAATGAGCAGTTCTTC	CASRAGSYNEQFF
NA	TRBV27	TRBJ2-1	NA	TGTGCCAGCAGTTTATCGATGAGGGGGGGGAAGAAAAGCAATGAGCAGTTCTTC	CASSLSMRGGKKSNEQFF
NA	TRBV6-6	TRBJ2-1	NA	TGTGCCAGCAGTGCCGGGACTTCAATCTCCTACAATGAGCAGTTCTTC	CASSAGTSISYNEQFF
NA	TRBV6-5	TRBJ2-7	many	TGTGCCAGCAGGAACCCGGACGGGGACGAGCAGTACTTC	CASRNPDGDEQYF
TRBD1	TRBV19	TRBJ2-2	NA	TGTGCCAGTAGTCCGGGACAGGGACTATTAGCGAACACCGGGGAGCTGTTTTTT	CASSPGQGLLANTGELFF
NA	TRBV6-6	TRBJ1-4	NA	TGTGCCAGCGCCCCCAGGATGGAAAAACTGTTTTTT	CASAPRMEKLFF
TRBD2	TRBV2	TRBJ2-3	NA	TGTGCCAGCAGTGCGGGCTTAGCGGGATTCACAGATACGCAGTATTTT	CASSAGLAGFTDTQYF
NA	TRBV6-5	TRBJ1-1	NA	TGTGCCAGCAGTTACTCAGGGACGAAAGCTTTCTTT	CASSYSGTKAFF
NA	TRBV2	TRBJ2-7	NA	TGTGCCAGCAGTGAGGTTTCGGACGAGCAGTACTTC	CASSEVSDEQYF
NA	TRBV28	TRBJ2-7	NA	TGTGCCAGCAGTTTTAGCGGCTCCTACGAGCAGTACTTC	CASSFSGSYEQYF
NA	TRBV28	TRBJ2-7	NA	TGTGCCAGCAGTTTCCCAAGTACCTACGAGCAGTACTTC	CASSFPSTYEQYF
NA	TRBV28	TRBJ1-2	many	TGTGCCAGCAGAAGACCTGTTCTCGAGGTCTATGGCTACACCTTC	CASRRPVLEVYGYTF
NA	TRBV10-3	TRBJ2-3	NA	TGTGCCATCAGTGAGTCGTGGGAGGGGGGCACAGATACGCAGTATTTT	CAISESWEGGTDTQYF
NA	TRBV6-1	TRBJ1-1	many	TGTGCCAGCAGTGAACGGGGGGTCGGGGGGACTGAAGCTTTCTTT	CASSERGVGGTEAFF